The clone carrying this TCR beta chain has ten or more counts. The antigen is not known. TCRdb fed the 5' RACE reads into MiXCR, producing one record per CDR3 protein. The data show 750,000 to 850,000 distinct CDR3 sequences, about 12% seen once. This sample stems from a study of CD8 T cells in ankylosing spondylitis. With V trimmed by 6 bases and J by 1 base, 6 bases remained unmatched. This CDR3 is 16 amino acids long. Study-wide findings and caveats: Relatively scarce in peripheral blood, disease-linked clones were CD8+. Made up of about eight highly homologous variants, a TCR beta motif appeared characteristic of ankylosing spondylitis blood.

J is TRBJ2-3 and V is TRBV12-3 or TRBV12-4; 11 bases fit TRBD2. This TCR was recovered from a male donor with ankylosing spondylitis. Material: blood, either unsorted or a sorted T cell fraction (not recorded which). The chain's CDR3 is CASSSTSGARTDTQYF. In DNA form, the CDR3 reads TGTGCCAGCAGCTCGACTAGCGGGGCTCGCACAGATACGCAGTATTTT.